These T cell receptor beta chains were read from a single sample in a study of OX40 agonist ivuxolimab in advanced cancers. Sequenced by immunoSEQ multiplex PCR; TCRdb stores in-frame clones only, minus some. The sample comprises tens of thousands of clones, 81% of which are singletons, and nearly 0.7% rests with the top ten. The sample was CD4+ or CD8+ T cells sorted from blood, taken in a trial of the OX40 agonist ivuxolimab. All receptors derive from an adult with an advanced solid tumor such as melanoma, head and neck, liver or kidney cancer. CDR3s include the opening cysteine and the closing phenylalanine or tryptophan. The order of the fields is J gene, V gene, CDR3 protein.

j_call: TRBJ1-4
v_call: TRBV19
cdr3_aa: CASSIETVGATNEKLFF

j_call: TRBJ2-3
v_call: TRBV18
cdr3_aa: CASSPALTQSTDTQYF

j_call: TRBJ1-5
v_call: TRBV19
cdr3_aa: CATSLPGVGYQPQHF

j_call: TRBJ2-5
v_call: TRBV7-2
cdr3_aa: CASSSAGTAQETQYF

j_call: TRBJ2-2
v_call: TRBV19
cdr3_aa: CASRRAGGYTGELFF

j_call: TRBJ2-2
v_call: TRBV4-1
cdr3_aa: CASSQASGGSGELFF

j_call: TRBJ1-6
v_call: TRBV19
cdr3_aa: CASSMTVQGIDSYNSPLHF

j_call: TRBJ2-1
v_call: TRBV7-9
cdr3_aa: CASSSEYGRIHEQFF

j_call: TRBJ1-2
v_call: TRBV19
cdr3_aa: CASSITQGGYTF

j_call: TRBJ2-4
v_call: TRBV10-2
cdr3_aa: CASSDTAGIQYF

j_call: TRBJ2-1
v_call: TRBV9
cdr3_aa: CASSVVGGIYNEQFF

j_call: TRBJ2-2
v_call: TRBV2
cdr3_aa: CASIRTENTGELFF

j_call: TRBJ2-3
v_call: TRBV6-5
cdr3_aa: CASTRQRSTDTQYF

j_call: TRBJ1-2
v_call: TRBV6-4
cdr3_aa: CASSPGNYGYTF

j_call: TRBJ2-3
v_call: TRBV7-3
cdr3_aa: CASSPPGAGADTQYF

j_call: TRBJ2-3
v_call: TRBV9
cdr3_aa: CASSVGGGGGDTQYF

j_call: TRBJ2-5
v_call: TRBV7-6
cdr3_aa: CASSPGLAGARFPETQYF

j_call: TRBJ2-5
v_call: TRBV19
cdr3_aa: CASSPGTSGGLSQETQYF

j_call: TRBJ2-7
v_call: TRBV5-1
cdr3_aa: CASSPGTVSYEQYF

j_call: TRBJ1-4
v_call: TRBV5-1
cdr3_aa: CASSPGQGGRTNEKLFF

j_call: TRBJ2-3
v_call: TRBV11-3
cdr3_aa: CASSRGTEFTDTQYF

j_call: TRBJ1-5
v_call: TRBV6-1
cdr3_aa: CASIATGGNNQPQHF

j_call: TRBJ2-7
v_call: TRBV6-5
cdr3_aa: CASSLDRFYEQYF

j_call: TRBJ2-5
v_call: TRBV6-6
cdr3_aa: CASGLAGDQETQYF

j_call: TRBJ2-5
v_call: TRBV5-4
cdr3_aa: CASSLALAGVGETQYF

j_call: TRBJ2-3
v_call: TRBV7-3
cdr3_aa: CASSLIGGAVDTQYF

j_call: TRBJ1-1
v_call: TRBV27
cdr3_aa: CASSMGTVNTEAFF

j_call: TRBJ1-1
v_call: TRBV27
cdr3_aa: CASSPLRTETEAFF

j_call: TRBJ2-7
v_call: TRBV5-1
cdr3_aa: CASNYDRSPNEQYF

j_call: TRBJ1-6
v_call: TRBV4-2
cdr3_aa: CASSQEARAYNSPLHF

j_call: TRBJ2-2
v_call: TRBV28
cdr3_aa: CASSYRSSGGSNTGELFF

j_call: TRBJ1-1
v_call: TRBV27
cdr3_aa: CASSLGFLNTEAFF

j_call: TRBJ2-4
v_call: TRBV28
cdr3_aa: CASSAGTGNKNIQYF

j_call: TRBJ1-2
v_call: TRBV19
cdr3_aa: CASSIGGRYGYTF

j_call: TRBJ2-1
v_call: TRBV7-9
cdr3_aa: CASSALPGPAVYNEQFF

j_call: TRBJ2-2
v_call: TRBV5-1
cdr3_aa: CASSFQVATGELFF

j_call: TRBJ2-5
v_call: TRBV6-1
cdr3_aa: CASSEAGGDGETQYF

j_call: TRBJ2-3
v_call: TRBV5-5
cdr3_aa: CASSFGGLRTDTQYF

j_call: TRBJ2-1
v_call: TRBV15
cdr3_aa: CATSRDLGGAYNEQFF

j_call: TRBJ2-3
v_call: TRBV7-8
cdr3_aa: CASSAGGDTQYF

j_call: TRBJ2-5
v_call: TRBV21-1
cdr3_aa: CKQQREGAGRETQYF

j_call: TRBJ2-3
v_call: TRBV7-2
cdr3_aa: CASTRPSSGGASTDTQYF

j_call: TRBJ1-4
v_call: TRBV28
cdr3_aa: CASSFNRGFNEKLFF

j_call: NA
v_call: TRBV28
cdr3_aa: CASSSPGLATYEQYF

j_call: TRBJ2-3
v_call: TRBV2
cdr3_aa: CASKDRSGGASDTQYF

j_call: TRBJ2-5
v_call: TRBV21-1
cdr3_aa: CASSLQGQETQYF

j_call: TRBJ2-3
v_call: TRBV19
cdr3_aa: CASRLGLAEGTQYF

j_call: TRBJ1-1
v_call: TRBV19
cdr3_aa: CASARPAGAGTEAFF

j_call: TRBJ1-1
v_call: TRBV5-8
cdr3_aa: CASSLATGYMNTEAFF